Here is one T cell receptor beta chain with its context. The data stem from a study of OX40 agonist ivuxolimab in advanced cancers. Study details: Ivuxolimab is a fully human IgG2 antibody that activates OX40 (CD134).

Only in-frame clones appear in the TCRdb table, and some are missing; sequencing was by immunoSEQ multiplex PCR. This table holds around 150,000 clones, 90% to 95% found once. The CDR3 runs to 14 residues. The germline gives CDR1 SGHRS, CDR2 YFSETQ. The V end lost 2 bases, the J end lost 7 bases, and 15 bases lay between the germline ends. The sequenced sample was CD4+ or CD8+ T cells sorted from blood, obtained in a trial of the OX40 agonist ivuxolimab. This clonotype was obtained from an adult with an advanced solid tumor such as melanoma, head and neck, liver or kidney cancer. V and J are TRBV5-1 and TRBJ1-2, with D perhaps TRBD1 (6 bases). CDR3 DNA sequence: TGCGCCAGCAGCTTACAGACGGCACAGGGTGGCTACACCTTC. This gives the protein CASSLQTAQGGYTF. The whole variable domain, remainder taken from reference TRBV5-1 and TRBJ1-2, is KAGVTQTPRYLIKTRGQQVTLSCSPISGHRSVSWYQQTPGQGLQFLFEYFSETQRNKGNFPGRFSGRQFSNSRSEMNVSTLELGDSALYLCASSLQTAQGGYTFGSGTRLTVV.